The 3 T cell receptor beta chains given below trace back to one sample, sequenced in a study of shared clonotypes between healthy human individuals. TCRdb keeps only in-frame clones here, not all; method: immunoSEQ multiplex PCR. The profile shows hundreds of thousands of clones, over 65% of them singletons. The specimen was memory CD4+ T cells sorted from blood. Indicated subset: CD45RA-negative fraction. These receptors were taken from a woman in her twenties or thirties in good health.

The CDR3 DNA reads TGTGCCAGCAGTGACTCACCCGGCCTGGCCACAGATACGCAGTATTTT. Translation: CASSDSPGLATDTQYF. The chain combines TRBV6-4 with TRBJ2-3; D call uncertain. Germline V gives CDR1 MRHNA, CDR2 SNTAGT. The CDR3 is 16 residues long. V was cut by 0 bases and J by 2 bases, with 12 bases left in between.

The chain employs TRBV5-4 and TRBJ1-2; 7 bases map to TRBD1. The CDR3 extends over 14 amino acids. Germline CDR1 SGHNT, CDR2 YYREEE (reference sequence). V was pared by 4 bases and J by 8 bases, with 11 bases of the junction left unmatched. This chain's CDR3 is CASSQQGSSMGYTF. CDR3 DNA: TGTGCCAGCAGCCAACAGGGGTCCTCTATGGGCTACACCTTC.

V usage is TRBV6-6 and J usage is TRBJ2-7, with TRBD2 matching over 16 bases. J gave up 9 bases and V 6 bases, and 8 bases lay outside the gene matches. The germline V gene encodes CDR1 MNHNY and CDR2 SVGAGI (reference sequence). The CDR3 contains 15 residues. The CDR3 DNA follows: TGTGCCAGCAGCCCTCGTGGGACTAGCGGGAGGGTGCAGTACTTC. Its protein product is CASSPRGTSGRVQYF.